Listed below are T cell receptor beta chains from one sample, sequenced in a study of cytomegalovirus exposure and HLA in healthy donors. TCRdb keeps only in-frame clones here, not all; method: immunoSEQ multiplex PCR. The table includes roughly 330,000 clones, roughly 87% detected once. Sequenced input: PBMCs. These receptors originate from a woman aged 25 to 39 in good health and CMV-seropositive. Both conserved end residues are trimmed from each CDR3. Fields, in order: clone size, V gene, CDR3 protein. Size is stated for part of the rows, as once, few or many counts, or as a class when the clone is expanded.

once TRBV4-2 ASSQGYTGELF
- TRBV9 ASSVASGVGEQY
- TRBV6-5 ASSSPGLGDNEQF
- TRBV6-1 ASSPRTLQY
- TRBV29-1 SVEEGQVST
- TRBV15 ATSESNTGELF
- TRBV6-5 ASRDTGITEAF
- TRBV28 ASIRQANQPQH
- TRBV29-1 SGARGGGRNEQY
- TRBV30 AWSGRTDTQY
- TRBV9 ASSPRQGTRGF
- TRBV7-6 ASSSNSGGEQF
- TRBV15 ATSRGGAAAKNIQY
few TRBV6-5 ASSYNRGNSPLH
- TRBV28 ASSRKINYGYT
- TRBV15 ATSRELTQGVAF
- TRBV7-2 ASSQNRLAGETGELF
- TRBV18 ASSSWTQTDYNEQF
- TRBV19 ASSPTSSSGELF
- TRBV6-1 ASSEAKGETQY
- TRBV6-5 ASSQDRGSNNEQF
- TRBV30 AWGTGANYGYT
- TRBV19 ASSGGADSPLH
- TRBV19 ASRNTGELF
- TRBV27 ASSNRVGYYEQY
- TRBV30 AWAGTAGFELF
- TRBV27 ASRWASSYNEQF
- TRBV7-2 ASSLGVEGGAPLH
- TRBV5-1 ASSLHPGGGTEAF
- TRBV9 ASGGRETQY
few TRBV5-1 ASDKTGNGNTEAF
- TRBV2 ASSEYGVSGANVLT
- TRBV19 ASSLFVGVLYEQY
- TRBV9 ASSAGWDLGPNYEQY
few TRBV7-9 ASSLSGQGVIHYGYT
few TRBV10-3 AISESGYEQY
- TRBV7-9 ASSLGSGYGYT
- TRBV6-6 ASSLYRQTYEQY
- TRBV28 ASSWAGLEQY
- TRBV4-3 ASSQGLAPGELF
- TRBV7-3 ASRPGTSGGRTGELF
- TRBV6-1 ASSDAGTGGNQPQH
- TRBV27 ASSEDRGIGISEAF
- TRBV18 ASSPRQGGLQETQY
- TRBV18 ASSPGTPYGYT
- TRBV4-2 ASTSATGAYEQY
- TRBV5-6 ASSLGRSYEQY
- TRBV27 ASSLMTGHYGYT
- TRBV6-1 ASSGTGGNEQF
once TRBV6-5 ASSYGTSGSNEQF
- TRBV6-1 ASRTYANTEAF